This passage covers 24 T cell receptor beta chains from one sample sequenced in a study of blood T cell repertoires in COVID-19. Sequencing was performed with immunoSEQ multiplex PCR; in TCRdb, only in-frame clones are kept and a portion is missing. The sample shows approximately 270,000 clones, roughly nine tenths of them seen only once. Input material: PBMCs or T cells enriched from blood (not recorded which). These receptors originate from a human donor in a cohort exposed to, infected with or recovered from COVID-19 (not recorded which). The donor label of this sample is uncertain.

The gene calls are TRBV19 and TRBJ1-1; no clear D gene. Between the trimmed V and J ends, which lost 7 bases and 0 bases, there was a span of 15 bases. The CDR3 sequence is 15 residues long. CDR1 is LNHDA and CDR2 is SQIVND in the germline V gene (reference sequence). The CDR3 region is CASTEGPPMNTEAFF. The CDR3 nucleotides are TGTGCCAGTACTGAGGGCCCTCCCATGAACACTGAAGCTTTCTTT. Full variable domain (outside the CDR3, taken from reference TRBV19 and TRBJ1-1): DGGITQSPKYLFRKEGQNVTLSCEQNLNHDAMYWYRQDPGQGLRLIYYSQIVNDFQKGDIAEGYSVSREKKESFPLTVTSAQKNPTAFYLCASTEGPPMNTEAFFGQGTRLTVV.

The gene calls are TRBV28 and TRBJ2-2, with D possibly being TRBD1 (6 bases). The CDR3 loop spans 14 amino acids. V was clipped by 3 bases and J by 3 bases, with 8 bases between them. CDR1 and CDR2 from the germline V gene are MDHEN and SYDVKM. CDR3 bases: TGTGCCAGCAGTTTTGGGGGCTACACCGGGGAGCTGTTTTTT. Protein sequence: CASSFGGYTGELFF. Complete variable domain (other parts from reference TRBV28 and TRBJ2-2): DVKVTQSSRYLVKRTGEKVFLECVQDMDHENMFWYRQDPGLGLRLIYFSYDVKMKEKGDIPEGYSVSREKKERFSLILESASTNQTSMYLCASSFGGYTGELFFGEGSRLTVL.

The chain recombines TRBV4-1 with TRBJ2-5, with 9 bases identical to TRBD2. Per the germline V gene, CDR1 is MGHRA and CDR2 is YSYEKL. The CDR3 covers 22 residues. The V and J ends lost 4 bases and 1 base, in that order; junction bases with no gene match: 25. The DNA for the CDR3 is TGCGCCAGCAGCCGACGATCAGCCGAGCTAGCGGGGTCTCTGGGGGTCCAAGAGACCCAGTACTTC. It translates to CASSRRSAELAGSLGVQETQYF.

V gene TRBV10-3 combines with J gene TRBJ1-2, with D unclear. V was clipped by 0 bases and J by 4 bases, with 6 bases between them. Germline V gene sequence: CDR1 ENHRY, CDR2 SYGVKD. The CDR3 runs to 13 residues. CDR3 amino acids: CAISESLPYGYTF. In DNA, the CDR3 is TGTGCCATCAGTGAGTCTCTTCCCTATGGCTACACCTTC.

As concerns this clone: Other DNA sequences in the sample encode the same CDR3. In nucleotides, the CDR3 is TGCGCCAGCAGCCAAGAGGGGGGATTGAACACTGAAGCTTTCTTT. Its translation: CASSQEGGLNTEAFF. The chain uses TRBV4-1 and TRBJ1-1, with D tentatively TRBD1 (5 bases). V lost 0 bases and J 0 bases, leaving 8 bases between the germline ends. CDR1 MGHRA and CDR2 YSYEKL come from the germline V gene. This CDR3 is built from 15 residues.

This chain links TRBV16 with TRBJ1-5; 10 positions agree with TRBD1. J lost 4 bases, V lost 1 base, and 4 bases had no gene match. CDR1 is KGHSY, CDR2 FQNENV, per germline. The CDR3 spans 16 residues. CDR3 sequence reads: CASSQLRTGGNQPQHF. The CDR3 DNA reads as TGTGCCAGCAGCCAATTAAGGACAGGGGGTAATCAGCCCCAGCATTTT.

The CDR3 coding sequence is TGTGCCAGCAGCCAAGTTTCCAGGGATGGAGGCTACACCTTC. This translates into CASSQVSRDGGYTF. The chain combines TRBV3-1 (or the pseudogene TRBV3-2) with TRBJ1-2; D is perhaps TRBD1 (5 bases). The CDR3 has 14 amino acids. Germline CDR1 is LGHDT and CDR2 is YNNKEL (reference sequence). Trimming stripped 1 base from V and 8 bases from J, with 14 bases between.

CDR3 DNA: TGTGCCAGCTCACCACGGGGCGCGGGGACAGGGGTTATGAACACTGAAGCTTTCTTT. Its protein product is CASSPRGAGTGVMNTEAFF. The chain couples TRBV18 to TRBJ1-1; 10 bases map to TRBD1. Germline lookup yields CDR1 KGHSH and CDR2 LQKENI. The CDR3 is made up of 19 amino acids. Trimming took 1 base from V and 0 from J; bases not matched to a gene: 11.

The V and J genes are TRBV4-1 and TRBJ2-2; no reliable D call. Between the trimmed V and J ends, which lost 3 bases and 7 bases, there was a span of 3 bases. The CDR3 extends over 11 amino acids. Germline CDR1 reads MGHRA; CDR2 reads YSYEKL. As DNA, the CDR3 is TGCGCCAGCAGCCACGGCGGGGAGCTGTTTTTT. It codes for CASSHGGELFF.

CDR3 residues: CASSPLGQGAAYEQYF. The CDR3 nucleotides read TGTGCCAGCTCACCGCTGGGACAGGGAGCGGCCTACGAGCAGTACTTC. The chain has TRBV18 and TRBJ2-7; 9 bases align to TRBD1. The CDR3 covers 16 residues. CDR1 KGHSH and CDR2 LQKENI come from the germline V gene. V lost 3 bases, J lost 2 bases, and 8 bases stayed unmatched.

This CDR3 reads CAISQGGEQPQHF. CDR3 sequence (DNA): TGTGCCATCAGTCAGGGAGGAGAGCAGCCCCAGCATTTT. The rearrangement links TRBV10-3 to TRBJ1-5; D possibly corresponds to TRBD1 (5 bases). Germline assignment: CDR1 ENHRY and CDR2 SYGVKD. The length of the CDR3 is 13 residues. V lost 5 bases and J lost 7, with 12 bases in between.

The V call is TRBV5-1, the J call TRBJ2-3; tentative D call: TRBD2 (5 bases). Germline values: CDR1 SGHRS, CDR2 YFSETQ. CDR3 length: 14 residues. Trimming left V 6 bases short and J 4 bases short, with 15 bases between. The CDR3: CASTNEGRADTQYF. The CDR3 DNA is TGCGCCAGCACCAATGAGGGTCGCGCAGATACGCAGTATTTT.

The genes are TRBV6-5 and TRBJ1-1, with 12 bases that match TRBD1. CDR1 and CDR2 (germline): MNHEY, SVGAGI. After removal of 11 bases from V and 5 bases from J, the junction contained 9 bases not matched to a gene. The CDR3 is 14 amino acids. The chain's CDR3 is CAGWGQGAGTEAFF. CDR3 DNA sequence: TGTGCCGGGTGGGGACAGGGGGCCGGGACTGAAGCTTTCTTT.

The V gene is TRBV7-8, the J gene TRBJ1-1, with 7 bases lining up with TRBD1. This CDR3 has 15 amino acids. After removal of 5 bases from V and 7 bases from J, the junction contained 13 bases not matched to a gene. CDR1 and CDR2 from the germline V gene are SGHVS and FQNEAQ. Here the CDR3 DNA reads TGTGCCAGCAGCGCACGACAGGGAACGTTTGTTGAAGCTTTCTTT. It is translated as CASSARQGTFVEAFF.

The V call is TRBV6-6, the J call TRBJ1-4; TRBD1 matches 9 bases. The ends lost 6 bases at V and 7 bases at J; junction bases unmatched: 3. The CDR3 consists of 13 residues. Germline assignment: CDR1 MNHNY and CDR2 SVGAGI (reference sequence). This CDR3 is CASRVDRGEKLFF. Here the CDR3 DNA reads TGTGCCAGCAGGGTGGACAGGGGTGAAAAACTGTTTTTT.

The chain carries TRBV18 and TRBJ1-6, with 11 bases matching TRBD1. V was clipped by 3 bases and J by 10 bases; unmatched bases: 2. CDR3 size: 14 residues. Per germline, CDR1 KGHSH and CDR2 LQKENI. The CDR3 sequence is CASSPGTGGSPLHF. The CDR3, as DNA: TGTGCCAGCTCACCTGGGACAGGGGGGTCACCCCTCCACTTT.

The CDR3 bases are TGTGCCAGCAGAACCGACAGGCTGAACACTGAAGCTTTCTTT. Translating gives CASRTDRLNTEAFF. V is TRBV7-2 and J is TRBJ1-1; possibly TRBD1 for D (6 bases). The length of the CDR3 is 14 residues. The V end was cut by 6 bases, the J end by 0 bases, with 11 bases between. Per germline, CDR1 SGHTA and CDR2 FQGNSA.

V and J are TRBV29-1 and TRBJ2-7; possibly TRBD1 for D (6 bases). V shed 6 bases and J shed 5 bases, with 11 bases lying between them. In germline, CDR1 is SQVTM, CDR2 ANQGSEA. The CDR3 has 11 amino acids. The CDR3 sequence is CSVRTVNEQYF. CDR3 in DNA: TGCAGCGTAAGGACAGTCAACGAGCAGTACTTC.

This rearrangement joins TRBV10-2 to TRBJ2-7, with D possibly being TRBD2 (5 bases). The germline V gene has CDR1 WSHSY and CDR2 SAAADI. Trimming removed 10 bases from V and 4 bases from J, with 14 bases in between. The CDR3 has 12 residues. CDR3 sequence: CAIFEGGYEQYF. CDR3 nucleotide sequence: TGCGCCATCTTTGAGGGTGGATACGAGCAGTACTTC.

J is TRBJ1-2 and V is TRBV19, with D perhaps TRBD1 (5 bases). Trimming left V 5 bases short and J 5 bases short, with 9 bases between. The CDR3 is made up of 12 amino acids. Germline V gene sequence: CDR1 LNHDA, CDR2 SQIVND (reference sequence). DNA for the CDR3: TGTGCCAGTAGTCAGGGTAGATATGGCTACACCTTC. Protein product: CASSQGRYGYTF.

The chain is built from TRBV27 and TRBJ1-1; TRBD1 agrees at 9 bases. Germline V gives CDR1 MNHEY, CDR2 SMNVEV (reference sequence). J gave up 4 bases and V 6 bases, and 15 bases lay outside the gene matches. The CDR3 covers 17 residues. In DNA form, the CDR3 reads TGTGCCAGCAGAACCACAAACAGGGGGCGTAGGGGCACTGAAGCTTTCTTT. Protein product: CASRTTNRGRRGTEAFF.

The chain is built from TRBV4-1 and TRBJ1-6; 9 positions match TRBD1. V shed 4 bases and J 6 bases; nucleotides not matched to a gene: 4. Germline lookup yields CDR1 MGHRA and CDR2 YSYEKL. The CDR3 spans 15 residues. CDR3 sequence reads: CASSPGDRVNSPLHF. CDR3 sequence (DNA): TGCGCCAGCAGCCCGGGGGACAGGGTTAATTCACCCCTCCACTTT.

This chain joins TRBV19 and TRBJ2-1, with D possibly TRBD1 on 6 matching bases. V was pared by 1 base and J by 5 bases, with 9 bases between. The CDR3 is made up of 14 amino acids. CDR1 and CDR2 from the germline V gene are LNHDA and SQIVND (reference sequence). CDR3 coding DNA: TGTGCCAGTAGTATAGCTCGGGACAACAATGAGCAGTTCTTC. It encodes CASSIARDNNEQFF.

The V gene is TRBV19, the J gene TRBJ1-1, with D unclear. This CDR3 is built from 12 residues. Trimming removed 3 bases at V and 3 bases at J, with 5 bases between. Per germline, CDR1 LNHDA and CDR2 SQIVND (reference sequence). CDR3 in DNA: TGTGCCAGTAGTATGAGTTACACTGAAGCTTTCTTT. The encoded protein is CASSMSYTEAFF.